The rows below give T cell receptor beta chains drawn from one sample of a study of early T cells in non-severe SARS-CoV-2 infection. TCRdb ran MiXCR on the 5' RACE reads and lists one entry per CDR3 protein. The repertoire holds about 44,000 distinct CDR3 sequences, about 23% seen once, with roughly 4.6% in the top ten. This material consisted of whole blood, taken at baseline. These receptor sequences come from an adult who was a healthcare worker with PCR-confirmed SARS-CoV-2 infection or an uninfected control (not recorded which). CDR3s leave out the opening cysteine and the closing phenylalanine or tryptophan. Each record gives: CDR3 protein, V gene, clone size, CDR3 length, J gene. Size is stated for part of the rows, as once, few or many counts, or as a class when the clone is expanded.

CDR3aa: ASRFGTGSTDTQY
v_gene: TRBV6-5
abundance: -
len: 13
j_gene: TRBJ2-3

CDR3aa: ASSVSGGPWDTQY
v_gene: TRBV14
abundance: -
len: 13
j_gene: TRBJ2-3

CDR3aa: ASSPRGSSIGYT
v_gene: TRBV7-2
abundance: -
len: 12
j_gene: TRBJ1-2

CDR3aa: ASSFDSAYEQY
v_gene: TRBV5-1
abundance: -
len: 11
j_gene: TRBJ2-7

CDR3aa: ASSEAGIYNEQF
v_gene: TRBV7-9
abundance: few
len: 12
j_gene: TRBJ2-1

CDR3aa: SVGQLNTEAF
v_gene: TRBV29-1
abundance: many
len: 10
j_gene: TRBJ1-1

CDR3aa: ASSTTGKPYEQY
v_gene: TRBV7-8
abundance: few
len: 12
j_gene: TRBJ2-7

CDR3aa: ASSRSSYNEQF
v_gene: TRBV2
abundance: few
len: 11
j_gene: TRBJ2-1

CDR3aa: ASSPGLTGHNEQF
v_gene: TRBV18
abundance: -
len: 13
j_gene: TRBJ2-1

CDR3aa: ASWIGGGGYT
v_gene: TRBV30
abundance: once
len: 10
j_gene: TRBJ1-2

CDR3aa: AITGQGRNTIY
v_gene: TRBV10-3
abundance: few
len: 11
j_gene: TRBJ1-3

CDR3aa: ATSRDQGSEQF
v_gene: TRBV15
abundance: few
len: 11
j_gene: TRBJ2-1

CDR3aa: ASSYQPGTGRYGYT
v_gene: TRBV6-6
abundance: few
len: 14
j_gene: TRBJ1-2

CDR3aa: ASSQLDRVSYEQY
v_gene: TRBV4-1
abundance: few
len: 13
j_gene: TRBJ2-7

CDR3aa: ASSLRQGGNTIY
v_gene: TRBV5-1
abundance: -
len: 12
j_gene: TRBJ1-3

CDR3aa: ASSQEAVSSGANVLT
v_gene: TRBV3-1
abundance: few
len: 15
j_gene: TRBJ2-6

CDR3aa: ASSLAGQGTEAF
v_gene: TRBV11-2
abundance: -
len: 12
j_gene: TRBJ1-1

CDR3aa: ASSPGGLAYEQY
v_gene: TRBV18
abundance: -
len: 12
j_gene: TRBJ2-7

CDR3aa: ASSIEGTVAF
v_gene: TRBV19
abundance: -
len: 10
j_gene: TRBJ1-1

CDR3aa: ASSGTSSGNTIY
v_gene: TRBV2
abundance: -
len: 12
j_gene: TRBJ1-3

CDR3aa: ASSLASRGPTDTQY
v_gene: TRBV5-1
abundance: -
len: 14
j_gene: TRBJ2-3

CDR3aa: ASSRPGRVADGYT
v_gene: TRBV7-9
abundance: few
len: 13
j_gene: TRBJ1-2

CDR3aa: SARGLIWEQY
v_gene: TRBV20-1
abundance: medium-sized
len: 10
j_gene: TRBJ2-7

CDR3aa: AISDPGTGKMETQY
v_gene: TRBV10-3
abundance: -
len: 14
j_gene: TRBJ2-5

CDR3aa: ASSPPGLGGIVYEQY
v_gene: TRBV18
abundance: many
len: 15
j_gene: TRBJ2-7

CDR3aa: ASSGYEEAF
v_gene: TRBV2
abundance: few
len: 9
j_gene: TRBJ1-1

CDR3aa: ATVDGQGHTDTQY
v_gene: TRBV10-3
abundance: few
len: 13
j_gene: TRBJ2-3

CDR3aa: ASSFGDTDTQY
v_gene: TRBV11-2
abundance: few
len: 11
j_gene: TRBJ2-3

CDR3aa: ASSEYGGLTYEQY
v_gene: TRBV6-1
abundance: few
len: 13
j_gene: TRBJ2-7

CDR3aa: ASSSQDKTYEQY
v_gene: TRBV6-5
abundance: -
len: 12
j_gene: TRBJ2-7

CDR3aa: SVEGQGVVAF
v_gene: TRBV29-1
abundance: once
len: 10
j_gene: TRBJ1-1

CDR3aa: SAISGGEQY
v_gene: TRBV20-1
abundance: -
len: 9
j_gene: TRBJ2-7

CDR3aa: ASSTGVSREKLF
v_gene: TRBV19
abundance: few
len: 12
j_gene: TRBJ1-4